The entry below describes one TCR beta chain. As yet, its antigen is unknown. Trimming shortened V by 3 bases and J by 3 bases, and 14 bases separated the two germline ends. Germline CDR1 and CDR2: KGHSH and LQKENI. The CDR3 contains 16 residues. This record comes from a study of T cells in Graves' hyperthyroidism and ophthalmopathy. Reasons for excluding patients were uncontrolled infection, other autoimmune disease, pregnancy or lactation. The source of the PBMCs was 8.5 to 10 ml of fresh peripheral blood. Study results and caveats: Ophthalmopathy could be told apart from stable hyperthyroidism with a 13 V-J model.

The source material, RNA transcripts, was used to amplify TCR beta CDR3 regions. RT-PCR in the first round (using the HTBI primer set) targeted the TCR CDR3. A single record per CDR3 protein comes from TCRdb applying MiXCR to the multiplex PCR reads. The table records around 420,000 distinct CDR3 sequences, approximately 15% of them present only once. This TCR came from a woman under 30 with Graves' hyperthyroidism. The sequenced sample consisted of blood. J is TRBJ1-4 and V is TRBV18; D gene uncertain. The CDR3, as DNA: TGTGCCAGCTCACCGTCCCGGAAGGGAGCTAATGAAAAACTGTTTTTT. It encodes CASSPSRKGANEKLFF.